This T cell receptor beta chain was recovered during a study of tumor-infiltrating lymphocytes in primary liver carcinoma. As regards this clonotype: The antigen is undetermined.

Each 20-30 mg portion of unsorted bulk tissue served as the source for co-extraction of RNA and DNA. Every tumor sample had over 85% viable tumor cells. Making TCR beta cDNA involved around 500 ng total RNA and a constant-region primer. Each TCR beta library was derived from three nested multiplex PCR rounds that employed slightly modified ARM-PCR. Running 10 cycles apiece, the first two PCR rounds relied on TRBV1-TRBV30 forward primers together with a C-beta reverse primer. TCRdb fed the multiplex PCR reads into MiXCR, producing one record per CDR3 protein. The sample contains fewer than 70,000 distinct CDR3 sequences, less than 75% of which appear only once. Findings of the study overall: Relative to blood, tumors carried a significantly larger fraction of the repertoire in their top 250 clones (p = 0.039).

The CDR3 consists of 18 residues. This receptor was obtained from a man aged 35-49 years with primary liver carcinoma and hepatitis B virus infection. V and J are TRBV21-1 and TRBJ1-5; TRBD1 is the table's D call, not checked against the DNA. TRBV21-1 is deemed a pseudogene. Sequences were obtained from liver tumor tissue from sampling region 2. Described subset: tumor region T2, inferior pole. The CDR3 reads CTSSSKDSFGNLMWFQHF. CDR3 in DNA: TGTACCAGCAGCTCAAAAGACAGTTTCGGAAACCTGATGTGGTTCCAGCATTTT.